These 31 T cell receptor beta chains came from one sample sequenced in a study of T cells expressing NK-cell markers. TCRdb re-called the 5' RACE reads; every CDR3 protein appears as one record, without DNA. The specimen's table records approximately 440,000 distinct CDR3 sequences. Sample: blood T cells: a sorted CD56 or NKG2C T cell subset, CD4+ or CD8+ T cells, or bulk PBMC T cells (not recorded which). The receptors originated from a woman aged 45 to 65 in good health.

This chain uses TRBV4-1 with TRBJ2-2; TCRdb names TRBD2, which stays unverified in the absence of DNA. The CDR3 is made up of 14 amino acids. Germline-derived CDR1 and CDR2 are MGHRA and YSYEKL. The CDR3 loop reads CASRRAVPTGELFF.

The chain has TRBV25-1 and TRBJ2-7; TCRdb indicates TRBD2, and absent DNA this call remains unverified. The CDR3 has 14 amino acids. The germline V gene has CDR1 MGHDK and CDR2 SYGVNS. CDR3 sequence reads: CASSDPLPSYEQYF.

This sequence joins TRBV30 and TRBJ2-2. CDR1 and CDR2 (germline): GTSNPN, SVGIG (reference sequence). The CDR3 is 14 residues long. The CDR3 sequence: CAWSVAFHTGELFF.

The chain links TRBV7-2 to TRBJ2-1; TCRdb picks TRBD1, but there is no DNA to check that call. This CDR3 has 12 residues. Germline lookup yields CDR1 SGHTA and CDR2 FQGNSA. CDR3 in amino acids: CASSKTGYEQFF. The whole variable domain, remainder taken from reference TRBV7-2 and TRBJ2-1, is GAGVSQSPSNKVTEKGKDVELRCDPISGHTALYWYRQSLGQGLEFLIYFQGNSAPDKSGLPSDRFSAERTGGSVSTLTIQRTQQEDSAVYLCASSKTGYEQFFGPGTRLTVL.

This chain joins TRBV5-1 and TRBJ1-1. The CDR3 sequence is 14 residues long. Germline assignment: CDR1 SGHRS and CDR2 YFSETQ. CDR3 protein: CASSFAGLDTEAFF.

The V call is TRBV5-1, the J call TRBJ2-2; TCRdb outputs TRBD1, but without DNA this stays unchecked. The length of the CDR3 is 14 residues. Per germline, CDR1 SGHRS and CDR2 YFSETQ. CDR3 protein: CASSEGQGTGELFF. The whole variable domain, filled in from reference TRBV5-1 and TRBJ2-2, reads KAGVTQTPRYLIKTRGQQVTLSCSPISGHRSVSWYQQTPGQGLQFLFEYFSETQRNKGNFPGRFSGRQFSNSRSEMNVSTLELGDSALYLCASSEGQGTGELFFGEGSRLTVL.

V usage is TRBV5-1 and J usage is TRBJ2-3; TCRdb calls TRBD2, which cannot be checked without DNA. Germline CDR1 and CDR2: SGHRS and YFSETQ. The CDR3 is 16 amino acids. Here the CDR3 reads CASSLDLGGGTDTQYF.

V usage is TRBV4-1 and J usage is TRBJ2-6; with no DNA, the TCRdb D assignment of TRBD1 cannot be verified. The germline V gene has CDR1 MGHRA and CDR2 YSYEKL. This CDR3 region has 17 residues. The CDR3 sequence: CASSQEGRPSGANVLTF.

The chain joins TRBV7-2 to TRBJ2-7; the D call from TCRdb, TRBD1, cannot be confirmed without DNA. CDR1 and CDR2 (germline): SGHTA, FQGNSA. The CDR3 has 15 amino acids. The CDR3 loop reads CASSRQGAPNHEQYF.

This chain connects TRBV20-1 to TRBJ1-4; no DNA is available, so the TRBD1 call from TCRdb remains unchecked. In germline, CDR1 is DFQATT, CDR2 SNEGSKA (reference sequence). CDR3 length: 12 amino acids. The CDR3 is CSAGPGNDKLFF.

V and J are TRBV5-1 and TRBJ2-3. From germline, CDR1 is SGHRS and CDR2 YFSETQ. This CDR3 contains 14 residues. The CDR3 loop is CASSLVPYGDTQYF.

V usage is TRBV21-1 and J usage is TRBJ2-5; TCRdb's D gene call, TRBD1, goes unchecked for lack of DNA. TRBV21-1 is assigned pseudogene status. The CDR3 has 14 residues. CDR3 protein: CASSPEPPQETQYF.

The chain has TRBV11-2 and TRBJ2-1; TCRdb designates TRBD1, a call that cannot be tested without DNA. Germline V gene data show CDR1 as SGHAT and CDR2 as FQNNGV. The CDR3 totals 16 residues. The CDR3 spells CASSLLVTTLSGEQFF.

The chain recombines TRBV19 with TRBJ2-2. The CDR3 extends over 14 amino acids. Germline CDR1 and CDR2: LNHDA and SQIVND (reference sequence). The CDR3 loop reads CASRLSANTGELFF.

The V gene is TRBV5-1, the J gene TRBJ2-5; the D gene TCRdb calls, TRBD1, cannot be checked with no DNA. Germline values: CDR1 SGHRS, CDR2 YFSETQ. The CDR3 runs 17 residues. CDR3 protein: CASSLEQGARWQETQYF.

V is TRBV5-1 and J is TRBJ2-5; TCRdb gives TRBD1 as the D gene, but with no DNA this cannot be confirmed. This CDR3 spans 13 amino acids. The germline CDR1 and CDR2 sequences are SGHRS and YFSETQ. CDR3 region: CASKTGVGETQYF.

The V call is TRBV5-1, the J call TRBJ2-3; checking the TCRdb D call of TRBD2 is not possible without DNA. The CDR3 consists of 18 residues. The germline gives CDR1 SGHRS, CDR2 YFSETQ. CDR3 sequence reads: CASSLTSRLAGRTDTQYF.

The chain joins TRBV30 to TRBJ1-4; TCRdb proposes TRBD1, but this gene call is untestable without DNA. The germline V gene encodes CDR1 GTSNPN and CDR2 SVGIG (reference sequence). The CDR3 runs to 13 residues. CDR3: CAWMSLANEKLFF.

V usage is TRBV7-8 and J usage is TRBJ1-6. The CDR3 has 15 amino acids. The germline V gene encodes CDR1 SGHVS and CDR2 FQNEAQ. The CDR3 loop reads CASSFTDAGNSPLHF.

The chain carries TRBV5-1 and TRBJ2-1; as DNA is missing, the TRBD2 call by TCRdb cannot be tested. There are 17 residues in the CDR3. CDR1 is SGHRS and CDR2 is YFSETQ in the germline V gene. CDR3 loop: CASSLARTSFSYNEQFF.

This chain connects TRBV12-3 or TRBV12-4 to TRBJ2-1; with no DNA, the TCRdb D assignment of TRBD2 cannot be verified. There are 14 residues in the CDR3. The CDR3 loop reads CASSPNSGTGEQFF.

This chain links TRBV20-1 with TRBJ2-1; the TCRdb call, TRBD1, lacks DNA for checking. Germline V gives CDR1 DFQATT, CDR2 SNEGSKA (reference sequence). The CDR3 is 15 residues long. CDR3 in amino acids: CSAQTNRGTYNEQFF.

This chain links TRBV7-9 with TRBJ2-3; TCRdb's D gene call, TRBD1, goes unchecked for lack of DNA. The CDR3 sequence is 15 residues long. Germline V lookup: CDR1 SEHNR, CDR2 FQNEAQ (reference sequence). The CDR3 is CASSFGPGGTDTQYF.

This chain joins TRBV12-3 or TRBV12-4 and TRBJ1-4; TCRdb outputs TRBD1, but without DNA this stays unchecked. This CDR3 has 15 amino acids. CDR3 protein: CASSLDRGRFEKLFF.

The chain carries TRBV5-1 and TRBJ2-7; the D call of TRBD2 rests on TCRdb alone, since no DNA is present to check it. This CDR3 has 16 amino acids. Germline CDR1 is SGHRS and CDR2 is YFSETQ. This CDR3 is CASSPFTSGIAYEQYF.

The rearrangement uses TRBV11-2 and TRBJ2-1; absent DNA, TCRdb's TRBD2 call cannot be checked. The germline V gene has CDR1 SGHAT and CDR2 FQNNGV. CDR3 length: 17 residues. The CDR3 protein is CASSPGGTGGSYNEQFF.

This chain's CDR3 is CAITGEGGELFF. The J gene is TRBJ2-2, the V gene TRBV5-1; TCRdb calls TRBD1, which cannot be checked without DNA. The CDR3 is 12 amino acids. Looked up from germline, CDR1 is SGHRS and CDR2 is YFSETQ. Filled out from reference TRBV5-1 and TRBJ2-2, the complete variable domain reads KAGVTQTPRYLIKTRGQQVTLSCSPISGHRSVSWYQQTPGQGLQFLFEYFSETQRNKGNFPGRFSGRQFSNSRSEMNVSTLELGDSALYLCAITGEGGELFFGEGSRLTVL.

This CDR3 reads CASSLRSSEYNEQFF. V is TRBV5-1 and J is TRBJ2-1; TCRdb's assignment of TRBD2 cannot be checked, as there is no DNA. This CDR3 contains 15 residues. CDR1 is SGHRS and CDR2 is YFSETQ in the germline V gene.

The chain uses TRBV24-1 and TRBJ1-1; absent DNA, TCRdb's TRBD1 call cannot be checked. The CDR3 is made up of 14 amino acids. Germline CDR1 reads KGHDR; CDR2 reads SFDVKD. The CDR3 region is CATTGGRLNTEAFF.

The genes are TRBV20-1 and TRBJ1-5; TCRdb returns TRBD1, unconfirmable since there is no DNA. Germline assignment: CDR1 DFQATT and CDR2 SNEGSKA (reference sequence). The CDR3 consists of 13 residues. The CDR3 loop is CSARTGGDQPQHF.

The chain employs TRBV11-1 and TRBJ2-3; absent DNA, TCRdb's TRBD1 call cannot be checked. The CDR3 runs to 14 residues. Germline assignment: CDR1 SGHAT and CDR2 FQDESV (reference sequence). The CDR3: CASSLGSGRDTQYF.